This entry lists 32 T cell receptor beta chains sequenced from one sample in a study of blood T cell repertoires in COVID-19. Measured with immunoSEQ multiplex PCR; TCRdb has only the in-frame clones, and not every one. The table has tens of thousands of clones, 81% seen once; the top ten hold around a quarter. Input material: peripheral blood. Receptor source: a man older than 75 with active or convalescent COVID-19.

The chain is built from TRBV5-4 and TRBJ1-1; TRBD1 aligns across 7 bases. Germline CDR1 SGHNT, CDR2 YYREEE (reference sequence). The V and J ends lost 0 bases and 11 bases, in that order; junction bases with no gene match: 13. The CDR3 length is 15 residues. The CDR3 sequence: CASSLDGTDTGEAFF. DNA for the CDR3: TGTGCCAGCAGCTTGGACGGGACAGACACAGGGGAGGCTTTCTTT.

The CDR3 loop reads CASSPGTSGPGETQYF. The CDR3 coding sequence is TGTGCCAGCAGCCCCGGGACTAGCGGGCCAGGGGAGACCCAGTACTTC. This chain joins TRBV11-3 and TRBJ2-5; 12 nucleotides match TRBD2. Germline V gene sequence: CDR1 SGHNT, CDR2 YENEEA. The CDR3 is 16 residues long. The V gene end was trimmed by 5 bases and the J gene end by 5 bases; junction bases not matched to a gene: 9.

This clone appeared a few times. This sequence joins TRBV6-5 and TRBJ1-5; TRBD1 is a possible D gene (5 bases). The CDR3 is 15 amino acids. V lost 6 bases to trimming and J lost 1 base, with 13 bases between them. The V gene's germline CDR1 is MNHEY and CDR2 SVGAGI. CDR3 nucleotide sequence: TGTGCCAGCAGCAGCTTAGGGGTCAGCAATCAGCCCCAGCATTTT. Its translation is CASSSLGVSNQPQHF.

This clone occurred a few times. The rearrangement links TRBV19 to TRBJ1-5; 8 nucleotides match TRBD1. This CDR3 has 18 residues. Germline V gives CDR1 LNHDA, CDR2 SQIVND (reference sequence). The V gene end was trimmed by 4 bases and the J gene end by 2 bases; junction bases not matched to a gene: 13. This CDR3 reads CASSTRDRSGGGNQPQHF. The CDR3 DNA reads TGTGCCAGTAGTACCCGGGACAGGTCCGGTGGTGGCAATCAGCCCCAGCATTTT. Based on the CDR3 plus reference TRBV19 and TRBJ1-5, the full variable domain is DGGITQSPKYLFRKEGQNVTLSCEQNLNHDAMYWYRQDPGQGLRLIYYSQIVNDFQKGDIAEGYSVSREKKESFPLTVTSAQKNPTAFYLCASSTRDRSGGGNQPQHFGDGTRLSIL.

This clone was seen a single time. J is TRBJ2-3 and V is TRBV24-1, with a weak D call TRBD2 (5 bases). Germline assignment: CDR1 KGHDR and CDR2 SFDVKD. V shed 0 bases and J shed 8 bases, with 14 bases lying between them. CDR3 length: 15 residues. The CDR3 DNA is TGTGCCACCAGTGATTTGCCGAGGGCGGGTGGTACGCAGTATTTT. It translates to CATSDLPRAGGTQYF.

The chain combines TRBV6-1 with TRBJ1-5, with D hard to call. The germline V gene has CDR1 MNHNS and CDR2 SASEGT. Trimming cost V 0 bases and J 5 bases, with 5 bases left between them. This CDR3 has 13 residues. CDR3 region: CASSEAPDQPQHF. The CDR3 nucleotides are TGTGCCAGCAGTGAAGCGCCAGATCAGCCCCAGCATTTT.

The V and J genes are TRBV5-1 and TRBJ2-7; a weak D match, TRBD1 (5 bases). Between the trimmed V and J ends, which lost 2 bases and 6 bases, there was a span of 24 bases. Germline V CDR1 and CDR2: SGHRS, YFSETQ. The CDR3 loop spans 17 amino acids. The CDR3 loop reads CASSFRNTDTGPGEQYF. The CDR3 region has the DNA TGCGCCAGCAGCTTCCGGAACACCGATACAGGCCCAGGCGAGCAGTACTTC.

The V call is TRBV6-6, the J call TRBJ2-7; 8 positions match TRBD1. V lost 8 bases to trimming and J lost 1 base; unmatched junction nucleotides: 10. The length of the CDR3 is 15 residues. Germline lookup yields CDR1 MNHNY and CDR2 SVGAGI (reference sequence). CDR3 coding DNA: TGTGCCAGCGGAGTAAGACAGGGGACATCCTACGAGCAGTACTTC. Amino acids: CASGVRQGTSYEQYF.

This chain joins TRBV9 and TRBJ2-6; TRBD1 agrees at 9 bases. The junction had 4 bases not matched to a gene; V was cut back by 3 bases and J by 0 bases. From germline, CDR1 is SGDLS and CDR2 YYNGEE. The CDR3 is made up of 17 amino acids. The DNA for the CDR3 is TGTGCCAGCAGCGGGGACAGGGCGAGCTCTGGGGCCAACGTCCTGACTTTC. It specifies CASSGDRASSGANVLTF. The entire variable domain, with the rest obtained from reference TRBV9 and TRBJ2-6, is as follows: DSGVTQTPKHLITATGQRVTLRCSPRSGDLSVYWYQQSLDQGLQFLIQYYNGEERAKGNILERFSAQQFPDLHSELNLSSLELGDSALYFCASSGDRASSGANVLTFGAGSRLTVL.

This CDR3 reads CASSQGAQQPQHF. CDR3 sequence (DNA): TGTGCCAGCAGCCAGGGGGCTCAGCAGCCCCAGCATTTT. V and J are TRBV3-1 (or the pseudogene TRBV3-2) and TRBJ1-5; D might be TRBD1 (6 bases). The germline V and J ends were trimmed by 3 bases and 7 bases, with 10 bases remaining between them. Per the germline V gene, CDR1 is LGHDT and CDR2 is YNNKEL (reference sequence). The CDR3 contains 13 residues.

The V call is TRBV19, the J call TRBJ1-5; D not resolved. In germline, CDR1 is LNHDA, CDR2 SQIVND (reference sequence). This CDR3 contains 16 residues. V was shortened by 4 bases and J by 4 bases, with 17 bases between the two germline ends. This CDR3 is CASSTSLVSGNQPQHF. The CDR3 DNA reads TGTGCCAGTAGTACGAGCCTGGTTAGCGGGAATCAGCCCCAGCATTTT.

The rearrangement joins TRBV3-1 (or the pseudogene TRBV3-2) to TRBJ2-1; a possible D gene is TRBD2 (7 bases). CDR3 length: 17 residues. The V gene's germline CDR1 is LGHDT and CDR2 YNNKEL (reference sequence). Trimming took 0 bases from V and 10 from J, leaving 22 bases between them. The CDR3 DNA is TGTGCCAGCAGCCAAGATCTGGGGCGGGGGCGACGAGGGGAGCAGTTCTTC. It yields the protein CASSQDLGRGRRGEQFF.

In this sample, this clone turned up once. The chain has TRBV2 and TRBJ1-1; D not resolved. Trimming cost V 6 bases and J 0 bases, with 8 bases left between them. Germline V gene data show CDR1 as SNHLY and CDR2 as FYNNEI. This CDR3 is 13 amino acids long. The CDR3 loop is CASRGFMNTEAFF. The CDR3 bases are TGTGCCAGCAGGGGCTTCATGAACACTGAAGCTTTCTTT.

This chain joins TRBV28 and TRBJ2-3, with D tentatively TRBD1 (5 bases). The CDR3 consists of 13 residues. The germline gives CDR1 MDHEN, CDR2 SYDVKM. Trimming took off 5 bases at V and 4 bases at J, with 10 bases between the two ends. The CDR3 DNA reads as TGTGCCAGCAGTCCCAGGGTTGCAGATACGCAGTATTTT. It translates to CASSPRVADTQYF.

The J gene is TRBJ2-3, the V gene TRBV6-6, with a weak D call TRBD2 (5 bases). The CDR3 extends over 11 amino acids. Germline V gene data show CDR1 as MNHNY and CDR2 as SVGAGI (reference sequence). V dropped 7 bases and J dropped 5 bases, with 7 bases sitting between them. This CDR3 is CASTEGDTQYF. CDR3 sequence (DNA): TGTGCCAGCACCGAGGGAGATACGCAGTATTTT.

This chain links TRBV6-2 or TRBV6-3 with TRBJ2-1, with TRBD1 as a possible D gene (6 bases). This CDR3 has 14 amino acids. The germline gives CDR1 MNHEY, CDR2 SVGEGT. V lost 6 bases to trimming and J lost 4 bases, with 13 bases between them. The CDR3 bases are TGTGCCAGCAGCAAGACAGGATCTTACAATGAGCAGTTCTTC. Its protein product is CASSKTGSYNEQFF.

The V and J genes are TRBV5-1 and TRBJ2-3, with D tentatively TRBD2 (5 bases). Germline V CDR1 and CDR2: SGHRS, YFSETQ. CDR3 size: 15 residues. The V end lost 1 base, the J end lost 4 bases, and 13 bases lay between the germline ends. CDR3 sequence (DNA): TGCGCCAGCAGCTTGCGGGGTGGTAGCGCAGATACGCAGTATTTT. Its translation is CASSLRGGSADTQYF.

J is TRBJ2-1 and V is TRBV5-1, with no clear D. CDR1 SGHRS and CDR2 YFSETQ come from the germline V gene. Trimming stripped 2 bases from V and 5 bases from J, with 17 bases between. This CDR3 has 16 amino acids. CDR3: CASSFDLSISNNEQFF. The DNA for the CDR3 is TGCGCCAGCAGCTTCGATCTAAGTATAAGCAACAATGAGCAGTTCTTC.

The V and J genes are TRBV3-1 (or the pseudogene TRBV3-2) and TRBJ1-6; 7 bases fit TRBD1. J was trimmed by 0 bases and V by 1 base; bases with no gene match: 9. Germline V gene sequence: CDR1 LGHDT, CDR2 YNNKEL (reference sequence). This CDR3 is 19 amino acids long. The CDR3 DNA reads TGTGCCAGCAGCCAAGGGGTCGGGACAGCGGTCTCCTATAATTCACCCCTCCACTTT. Translating gives CASSQGVGTAVSYNSPLHF.

The chain employs TRBV5-4 and TRBJ1-2; 10 bases fit TRBD1. The CDR3 is made up of 16 amino acids. The trim removed 3 bases at V and 2 bases at J, leaving 7 bases unmatched. The germline gives CDR1 SGHNT, CDR2 YYREEE (reference sequence). The CDR3 loop reads CASSYVGQGGNYGYTF. The CDR3 bases are TGTGCCAGCAGCTACGTCGGACAGGGGGGCAACTATGGCTACACCTTC.

V usage is TRBV11-3 and J usage is TRBJ2-5, with D possibly being TRBD2 (5 bases). The germline CDR1 and CDR2 sequences are SGHNT and YENEEA. The V end was cut by 5 bases, the J end by 4 bases, with 11 bases between. This CDR3 spans 13 amino acids. CDR3 DNA: TGTGCCAGCAGCCAAGCCCGGGGAGAGACCCAGTACTTC. As protein: CASSQARGETQYF.

The chain employs TRBV5-1 and TRBJ2-3; 16 bases fit TRBD2. The CDR3 totals 17 residues. From germline, CDR1 is SGHRS and CDR2 YFSETQ. After removal of 4 bases from V and 2 bases from J, the junction contained 4 bases not matched to a gene. The CDR3 DNA is TGCGCCAGCAGCCGGGGACTAGCGGGGGGGACCACAGATACGCAGTATTTT. It encodes CASSRGLAGGTTDTQYF.

This sequence joins TRBV28 and TRBJ1-5; 9 bases line up with TRBD1. Germline-derived CDR1 and CDR2 are MDHEN and SYDVKM. The CDR3 runs 16 residues. V dropped 5 bases and J dropped 6; count of bases not matched to a gene: 11. CDR3 coding DNA: TGTGCCAGCAGTCTGAACAGGGGGCTCTTGGCTCAGCCCCAGCATTTT. This gives the protein CASSLNRGLLAQPQHF.

The chain uses TRBV19 and TRBJ2-1, with 8 bases that match TRBD2. Germline CDR1 is LNHDA and CDR2 is SQIVND (reference sequence). J was trimmed by 6 bases and V by 9 bases; bases with no gene match: 10. The CDR3 is made up of 14 amino acids. Here the CDR3 reads CASSSGGHFNEQFF. The DNA of the CDR3 is TGTGCCAGCTCATCGGGGGGGCACTTCAATGAGCAGTTCTTC.

The chain carries TRBV28 and TRBJ2-1; TRBD2 matches 9 bases. The CDR3 length is 17 residues. J lost 3 bases, V lost 1 base, and 7 bases had no gene match. The germline V gene has CDR1 MDHEN and CDR2 SYDVKM. The chain's CDR3 is CASSLSASGAGYNEQFF. The CDR3 DNA sequence: TGTGCCAGCAGTTTATCGGCTAGCGGGGCAGGCTACAATGAGCAGTTCTTC.

The CDR3 bases are TGTGCCAGCAGTGAACGGGAGCGGGGGGGCAAAGTCAACGAGCAGTACTTC. Amino acids: CASSERERGGKVNEQYF. This rearrangement joins TRBV6-1 to TRBJ2-7, with 10 bases fitting TRBD2. This CDR3 comprises 17 residues. Trimming took 2 bases from V and 5 from J; bases not matched to a gene: 12. Germline CDR1 reads MNHNS; CDR2 reads SASEGT.

The V gene is TRBV28, the J gene TRBJ2-7, with TRBD1 matching 9 bases. Trimming cost V 7 bases and J 5 bases; bases outside gene matches: 9. Germline assignment: CDR1 MDHEN and CDR2 SYDVKM. The CDR3 has 14 residues. The DNA of the CDR3 is TGTGCCAGCAAAGGGACAGGGAATCTCCACGAGCAGTACTTC. Amino acid sequence: CASKGTGNLHEQYF.

V and J are TRBV5-4 and TRBJ2-2; TRBD2 aligns across 10 bases. This CDR3 is 17 amino acids long. The J segment lost 0 bases and the V segment lost 0 bases, leaving 2 bases of the junction unmatched. Looked up from germline, CDR1 is SGHNT and CDR2 is YYREEE (reference sequence). The CDR3 sequence is CASSLGAGGTNTGELFF. Here the CDR3 DNA reads TGTGCCAGCAGCTTGGGAGCGGGGGGGACGAACACCGGGGAGCTGTTTTTT.

This rearrangement joins TRBV5-5 to TRBJ1-5; the D gene is possibly TRBD1 (6 bases). The germline V gene encodes CDR1 SGHKS and CDR2 YYEKEE (reference sequence). Trimming removed 1 base from V and 1 base from J, with 9 bases in between. This CDR3 has 15 residues. The chain's CDR3 is CASSLRGASNQPQHF. The CDR3, as DNA: TGTGCCAGCAGCTTGCGGGGGGCCAGCAATCAGCCCCAGCATTTT.

The chain carries TRBV3-1 (or the pseudogene TRBV3-2) and TRBJ1-5; the D gene is possibly TRBD1 (5 bases). V was clipped by 1 base and J by 7 bases, with 14 bases between them. There are 15 residues in the CDR3. Germline-derived CDR1 and CDR2 are LGHDT and YNNKEL (reference sequence). This CDR3 is CASSQGRQGRQPQHF. The CDR3 nucleotides are TGTGCCAGCAGCCAAGGACGTCAGGGAAGGCAGCCCCAGCATTTT.

The chain's CDR3 is CASRPGQGQPQHF. In DNA form, the CDR3 reads TGTGCCAGCAGGCCGGGACAGGGGCAGCCCCAGCATTTT. The chain employs TRBV2 and TRBJ1-5, with TRBD1 matching over 10 bases. Germline CDR1 is SNHLY and CDR2 is FYNNEI. This CDR3 is 13 amino acids long. The junction had 3 bases not matched to a gene; V was cut back by 6 bases and J by 7 bases.

The chain has TRBV5-4 and TRBJ2-3, with D perhaps TRBD1 (5 bases). V shed 0 bases and J shed 2 bases, with 10 bases lying between them. Germline V CDR1 and CDR2: SGHNT, YYREEE (reference sequence). This CDR3 spans 15 amino acids. The CDR3 nucleotides are TGTGCCAGCAGCTTGGATCCGACAGCCACAGATACGCAGTATTTT. This translates into CASSLDPTATDTQYF.